Reported below is one TCR beta chain. This receptor's antigen is unknown. No base quality information exists; no much larger clone differs at one position. This sample was included in a study of STAT3 mutations in large granular lymphocyte leukemia (dated by TCRdb to between 2019 and 2020). The study in broad terms: Roughly half of the T-LGLL patients who were sequenced longitudinally carried canonical activating STAT3 mutations. One or more immunosuppressive therapy regimens were given to more than half of T-LGLL patients, and hematologic response was seen in about 40% of the treated patients. For each patient, sequencing was performed at an average of approximately 4 time points, with a range of 2 to 8 samplings. A couple of patients with natural killer LGL leukemia were also sequenced longitudinally as controls within the study. Serial deep sequencing of TCRbeta CDR3 and STAT3 was performed in patients with T-cell large granular lymphocyte leukemia to reconstruct clonal hierarchy and dynamics. From an initial cohort of 207 LGL patients, over 15 representative T-LGLL cases were picked for longitudinal TCRbeta and STAT3 sequencing.

DNA was extracted from blood mononuclear cells, with the same DNA used for both TCR and STAT3 sequencing. Clipping removes 6 bases from V and 0 bases from J, with 4 as the unmatched junction base count. Counted from cysteine to phenylalanine, this CDR3 has 15 amino acids. Of the read, only the CDR3 DNA is kept; its 45 bases are in frame from base 1. According to the germline V gene, CDR1 reads SGHTA and CDR2 reads FQGNSA. An Illumina MiSeq was used to sequence the TCRbeta libraries, yielding an average of about 41,000 productive templates per sample. The immunoSEQ assay, which uses multiplex PCR amplification, was used to generate TCRbeta CDR3 libraries. Turning to the authors' computational methods: Following a previously defined approach, repertoire diversity was calculated, and values close to 0 point to extremely monoclonal samples. TCRdb retrieved this table from immuneACCESS and kept in-frame rearrangements only. Not all clones are present; in checked studies, unresolved V genes account for under half, and no reason is known for the remainder. The V and J calls and clone size are taken from that table; D and trimming were inferred from the DNA. For this sample there are under 15,000 clones; 81% appear just once. The leading ten clones occupy about half of the sample.

Broader findings and caveats from the paper: The linking of therapy response to changes in TCR clonal burden was complicated by variable intervals between samplings and differing treatment regimens. Every T-LGLL patient showed at least one immunodominant TCRbeta clonotype, and about half showed multiple immunodominant subclonotypes. Several patients had a dominant TCR clone burden greater than the STAT3 mutant burden, which suggests that the STAT3 mutation arose secondarily within a clone that had already expanded. Since codominant clonotypes persisted in some patients, a small but highly pathogenic clone may have gone undetected. Because no samples were available when a clone first appeared, clonal expansion had to be inferred from samplings taken at other points. In about 35% of the 18 patients, TCR clonotype switching occurred after therapy, and every newly emerging clone was STAT3 wild type.

The sequenced material came from peripheral blood mononuclear cells. This sequence originates from a man aged 55-75 years with T-cell large granular lymphocyte leukemia. Some clones in this sample may be carry-over from other donors' samples. The age is the age at diagnosis. The chain joins TRBV7-2 to TRBJ1-3, with 8 middle bases fitting TRBD1. The nucleotide sequence reads TGTGCCAGCAGTCCGGACAGGGCCTCTGGAAACACCATATATTTT. This translates into CASSPDRASGNTIYF.